This T cell receptor beta chain was retrieved from a study of T cells in Graves' hyperthyroidism and ophthalmopathy (dated by TCRdb to the late 2010s). Notes on the research overall: Peripheral blood samples were taken at initial diagnosis, before any treatment was given. Whether ophthalmopathy could be predicted prospectively was tested in an independent validation cohort made up of approximately 19 hyperthyroidism patients plus 17 patients who later progressed to ophthalmopathy. TCR V-J signatures able to tell the groups apart were searched for in a discovery cohort of some 100 patients, of whom around 43 had Graves' ophthalmopathy and around 57 had stable Graves' hyperthyroidism. The 95 to 100 discovery patients were randomly divided into training and test sets at a 7:3 ratio. After sampling, hyperthyroidism patients received methimazole starting at 30 mg daily, and ophthalmopathy patients received high-dose intravenous methylprednisolone. The paper describes TCR Vbeta CDR3 sequencing of about 140 peripheral blood samples, made up of 43 ophthalmopathy patients, some 76 hyperthyroidism patients and 17 progressor patients. In several Graves' hyperthyroidism patients, the study also compared T-cell repertoires from thyroid tissue with T-cell repertoires from blood.

V is reduced by 0 bases and J by 2 bases, leaving a spacing of 13 bases between them. Taken from the germline V gene, the CDR1 and CDR2 loops are SNHLY and FYNNEI. From cysteine to phenylalanine, the CDR3 is 16 amino acids long. Only CDR3 DNA remains: 48 bases, in frame from the first base. This clonotype has a count of ten or more. The antigen it recognizes is unknown. Qualities for individual bases were not recorded, and no much larger clone is one base off. Beyond this particular receptor, the publication reports: Most expanded thyroid clonotypes (frequency above 0.001) were also detected in blood, suggesting blood repertoires may reflect thyroid immune responses. Sample size was not statistically predetermined, and investigators were not blinded to group allocation. A 13 V-J signature model separated ophthalmopathy from stable hyperthyroidism, with around 88% sensitivity and around 84% specificity in cross-validation and 80%/75% in testing. In validation, progression to ophthalmopathy was predicted by the model with roughly 71% sensitivity and 72.22% specificity, a median of around 6.5 months before onset.

Stable Graves' hyperthyroidism was defined as no progression to ophthalmopathy during 18 months of follow-up. Hyperthyroidism patients were newly diagnosed, had a disease duration of under 2 months, and were aged 18 to 65 years. The study excluded patients with uncontrolled infections, other autoimmune diseases, pregnancy or lactation. Diagnoses were established on the basis of clinical symptoms, serum thyroxine and TRAb, thyroid ultrasound, and orbital computed tomography. PBMCs were separated from roughly 9.6 ml of fresh peripheral blood using Ficoll-Paque density gradient centrifugation. Trizol reagent was used to extract total RNA, and RNA quality was then checked on an Agilent 2100 Bioanalyzer. The TCR beta CDR3 regions were amplified from RNA transcripts. The first round of RT-PCR for the TCR CDR3 was performed with the HTBI primer set and the Qiagen OneStep RT-PCR kit. The libraries were constructed in a second round of multiplex PCR and then size-selected and purified. The libraries were sequenced on an Illumina HiSeq2000 using paired-end 100 bp reads. The paper's processing steps were these. SOAPnuke was used to process the raw data, with reads discarded if the reads contained adapters or uncalled bases, had a mean Phred below 15, or lacked an exact constant-primer or identifier match. High-quality paired reads were merged with COPE v1.2.5, and unique nucleotide sequences were defined as clonotypes. MiTCR v1.1 was used to align clonotypes to the IMGT TRBV, TRBD and TRBJ reference segments. Analysis was restricted to V-J combinations with a frequency above 0.0001, which covered 99% to 99.2% of repertoires. The TCS score was defined as the ratio of F50 (clonal expansion) to E x V (chaos), calculated using BLOSUM62-based TCRdist between CDR3 peptides within each V-J. Welch's t-statistics and random forest reduced roughly 500 V-J features to fewer than 15, which were used in a naive Bayes classifier (R e1071). Clones were called with MiXCR by TCRdb after fastp trimmed the public reads at Q25, and only in-frame beta chains were retained. For every CDR3 protein sequence, its rows merge into one entry that carries the most common genes and DNA. The V and J calls reflect TCRdb's pipeline rather than the authors' work. Counted in this sample were hundreds of thousands of distinct CDR3 sequences; approximately 15% of them appeared once. Of the sample, approximately 10% is held by the ten largest clones.

The receptor's source is a woman aged 18-29 years with Graves' hyperthyroidism. The receptor chain draws on TRBV2 and TRBJ1-2, with TRBD1 tentatively as D gene (5 bases match). Sequences were obtained from blood. The base sequence is TGTGCCAGCAGTGAAGCGCCTGGGGGACCGAACTATGGCTACACCTTC. Its translation reads: CASSEAPGGPNYGYTF.